This T cell receptor (beta chain) stems from a study of siplizumab effects on memory and regulatory T cells. Clones were read by immunoSEQ multiplex PCR, and TCRdb kept only the in-frame ones, dropping some. Of some 70,000 clones listed, about 90% are singletons. With regard to this clone: Its antigen is not identified.

Study-wide results and limits: No more than a minor fraction of alloreactive clones could be traced back to unstimulated subsets. Alloreactive sequences tracing back to unstimulated CD4+ memory cells fell significantly with siplizumab. In unstimulated cells, naive T cells appeared more diverse than memory T cells and seemed major alloresponse contributors.

Germline V gene sequence: CDR1 SGHRS, CDR2 YFSETQ. With 2 bases clipped from V and 0 bases from J, the junction kept 2 bases outside the gene matches. The CDR3 extends over 14 amino acids. Specimen: Tregs sorted from blood. This TCR was sampled from a human donor in good health. This chain links TRBV5-1 with TRBJ2-7, with 7 positions matching TRBD2. In nucleotides, the CDR3 is TGCGCCAGCAGCTTAGCGGGATTCTCCTACGAGCAGTACTTC. It is translated as CASSLAGFSYEQYF.